These 25 T cell receptor beta chains originate from one sample sequenced in a study of shared clonotypes between healthy human individuals. Naive CD8 cells, CD45RO-negative and positively selected for CCR7, excluded terminally differentiated effector memory CD45RA+ cells. Sequencing was performed with immunoSEQ multiplex PCR; in TCRdb, only in-frame clones are kept and a portion is missing. Altogether about 2 million clones are present, over 85% being singletons, with the ten largest covering roughly 1%. The sample taken for sequencing was naive CD8+ T cells sorted from blood. These TCRs come from a man younger than 35 in good health.

As concerns this clone: The sample holds other DNA sequences that translate to the same CDR3. The J gene is TRBJ1-3, the V gene TRBV30; 8 bases fit TRBD1. CDR1 is GTSNPN, CDR2 SVGIG, per germline (reference sequence). The CDR3 has 13 residues. Trimming removed 4 bases from V and 1 base from J; junction bases left unmatched: 0. As DNA, the CDR3 is TGTGCCTGGAACAGGGGGTCTGGAAACACCATATATTTT. Protein product: CAWNRGSGNTIYF.

The chain is built from TRBV6-1 and TRBJ2-5; D might be TRBD1 (6 bases). CDR1 and CDR2 from the germline V gene are MNHNS and SASEGT. V lost 2 bases and J 5 bases, leaving 15 bases between the germline ends. The CDR3 spans 15 residues. CDR3 nucleotide sequence: TGTGCCAGCAGTGAAACCGGGACACCGCCGGAGACCCAGTACTTC. This sequence encodes CASSETGTPPETQYF.

J is TRBJ2-1 and V is TRBV27; D unresolved. Trimming shortened V by 6 bases and J by 9 bases, and 12 bases separated the two germline ends. This CDR3 comprises 12 residues. The germline V gene encodes CDR1 MNHEY and CDR2 SMNVEV (reference sequence). This CDR3 is CASSPTPGEQFF. The CDR3, as DNA: TGTGCCAGCAGCCCGACCCCCGGTGAGCAGTTCTTC.

This clone was counted a single time. This chain links TRBV6-1 with TRBJ1-1; a weak D match, TRBD1 (6 bases). Germline V lookup: CDR1 MNHNS, CDR2 SASEGT. V lost 2 bases to trimming and J lost 1 base, with 11 bases between them. The length of the CDR3 is 15 residues. In DNA form, the CDR3 reads TGTGCCAGCAGTGAACTCGGACAGCAGAACACTGAAGCTTTCTTT. Its protein product is CASSELGQQNTEAFF.

The chain joins TRBV19 to TRBJ1-2; 7 bases fit TRBD1. Germline loops: CDR1 LNHDA, CDR2 SQIVND (reference sequence). Unmatched junction bases numbered 13, after V lost 11 bases and J lost 4 bases. There are 14 residues in the CDR3. The chain's CDR3 is CAVEGGAEGYGYTF. Written as DNA, the CDR3 is TGTGCCGTCGAAGGGGGCGCCGAGGGCTATGGCTACACCTTC. The entire variable domain, with the rest obtained from reference TRBV19 and TRBJ1-2, is as follows: DGGITQSPKYLFRKEGQNVTLSCEQNLNHDAMYWYRQDPGQGLRLIYYSQIVNDFQKGDIAEGYSVSREKKESFPLTVTSAQKNPTAFYLCAVEGGAEGYGYTFGSGTRLTVV.

The chain has TRBV6-1 and TRBJ2-3; D is perhaps TRBD2 (6 bases). Germline values: CDR1 MNHNS, CDR2 SASEGT. The CDR3 runs 16 residues. Trimming removed 4 bases from V and 0 bases from J, with 14 bases in between. For the CDR3, the DNA is TGTGCCAGCAGTGTGGACTACGGAATTAGCACAGATACGCAGTATTTT. Amino acids: CASSVDYGISTDTQYF.

Details on this clone: Other DNA sequences in the sample encode the same CDR3. The chain links TRBV6-5 to TRBJ1-1; TRBD1 is a possible D gene (5 bases). CDR3 length: 14 amino acids. Trimming took 5 bases from V and 4 from J, leaving 14 bases between them. Germline loops: CDR1 MNHEY, CDR2 SVGAGI. CDR3 in amino acids: CASSVQGWSTEAFF. In nucleotides, the CDR3 is TGTGCCAGCAGTGTCCAGGGCTGGAGCACTGAAGCTTTCTTT.

This chain joins TRBV7-3 and TRBJ2-2, with a possible D match to TRBD2 (5 bases). The V end lost 1 base, the J end lost 3 bases, and 12 bases lay between the germline ends. Germline V gene lookup returns CDR1 SGHTA and CDR2 FQGTGA. The CDR3 consists of 16 residues. CDR3 protein: CASSLNSMGDTGELFF. The CDR3 bases are TGTGCCAGCAGCTTAAATTCGATGGGAGACACCGGGGAGCTGTTTTTT.

The chain couples TRBV10-2 to TRBJ2-5; 9 bases are a match to TRBD1. Trimming removed 6 bases from V and 5 bases from J; junction bases left unmatched: 7. Germline values: CDR1 WSHSY, CDR2 SAAADI. This CDR3 is built from 14 residues. The CDR3 protein is CASRDRGSLETQYF. CDR3 DNA sequence: TGCGCCAGCAGAGACAGGGGGAGTTTGGAGACCCAGTACTTC.

V is TRBV27 and J is TRBJ2-7; 9 bases line up with TRBD1. This CDR3 has 12 amino acids. Germline values: CDR1 MNHEY, CDR2 SMNVEV (reference sequence). V shed 5 bases and J 6 bases; nucleotides not matched to a gene: 2. CDR3 bases: TGTGCCAGCAGTACAGGGGGCCGCGAGCAGTACTTC. It encodes CASSTGGREQYF.

This chain connects TRBV4-1 to TRBJ2-6; possibly TRBD1 for D (5 bases). CDR1 and CDR2 from the germline V gene are MGHRA and YSYEKL. V dropped 2 bases and J dropped 12 bases, with 11 bases sitting between them. This CDR3 contains 13 residues. This chain's CDR3 is CASSQPGRPVLTF. Written as DNA, the CDR3 is TGCGCCAGCAGCCAACCAGGGCGCCCCGTCCTGACTTTC.

This clone was seen only once. The sample contains more than one DNA sequence encoding this CDR3. V is TRBV9 and J is TRBJ2-7; 7 bases fit TRBD2. The germline V gene has CDR1 SGDLS and CDR2 YYNGEE. There are 15 residues in the CDR3. V lost 0 bases, J lost 0 bases, and 3 bases stayed unmatched. This CDR3 is CASSVGSSGSYEQYF. The CDR3 region has the DNA TGTGCCAGCAGCGTAGGATCTAGCGGCTCCTACGAGCAGTACTTC.

Only one count was recorded for this clone. The same CDR3 can be traced to other DNA sequences in this sample. The chain links TRBV4-1 to TRBJ2-7; TRBD1 matches at 10 bases. This CDR3 comprises 16 residues. The germline gives CDR1 MGHRA, CDR2 YSYEKL. V lost 3 bases, J lost 7 bases, and 12 bases stayed unmatched. The CDR3, as DNA: TGCGCCAGCAGCCAGGGCCCCGGGACAGGGGCATCGGAGCAGTACTTC. Translation gives CASSQGPGTGASEQYF.

This clone was seen just once. The J gene is TRBJ2-3, the V gene TRBV7-9, with a tentative D call TRBD2 (6 bases). Trimming pared 2 bases from V and 4 bases from J, leaving 13 bases between. Germline lookup yields CDR1 SEHNR and CDR2 FQNEAQ (reference sequence). The CDR3 has 15 residues. The CDR3 DNA reads TGTGCCAGCAGCTTAAAGGCGGGATCGGCAGATACGCAGTATTTT. Its protein product is CASSLKAGSADTQYF.

The chain combines TRBV28 with TRBJ1-3; D call uncertain. The V gene lost 6 bases and the J gene lost 0 bases, with 3 bases spanning the gap. The V gene's germline CDR1 is MDHEN and CDR2 SYDVKM. This CDR3 has 12 amino acids. CDR3 amino acids: CASSNSGNTIYF. In nucleotides, the CDR3 is TGTGCCAGCAGCAACTCTGGAAACACCATATATTTT.

V and J are TRBV7-6 and TRBJ2-1; D is perhaps TRBD2 (6 bases). The CDR3 extends over 18 amino acids. The ends were cut back, 1 base at V and 6 bases at J, with 22 bases in the middle. Germline CDR1 and CDR2: SGHVS and FNYEAQ. In nucleotides, the CDR3 is TGTGCCAGCAGCTTAGATTTGGGGGGATCGATAATTGGCAATGAGCAGTTCTTC. Residues: CASSLDLGGSIIGNEQFF.

This sequence joins TRBV27 and TRBJ2-3, with D hard to call. Germline assignment: CDR1 MNHEY and CDR2 SMNVEV (reference sequence). This CDR3 has 16 amino acids. V was trimmed by 2 bases and J by 1 base, leaving 13 bases between them. Written as DNA, the CDR3 is TGTGCCAGCAGTTTACTATCTCCCCATGGCACAGATACGCAGTATTTT. Translated, it gives CASSLLSPHGTDTQYF.

This chain joins TRBV10-2 and TRBJ1-5; 9 positions match TRBD1. CDR1 is WSHSY and CDR2 is SAAADI in the germline V gene. The CDR3 is 18 residues long. V shed 2 bases and J 7 bases; nucleotides not matched to a gene: 15. CDR3 amino acids: CASSEGTIPGQGWQPQHF. In nucleotides, the CDR3 is TGCGCCAGCAGTGAGGGGACGATACCGGGACAGGGTTGGCAGCCCCAGCATTTT.

The chain carries TRBV28 and TRBJ2-1; perhaps D is TRBD1 or TRBD2 (5 bases each). Germline values: CDR1 MDHEN, CDR2 SYDVKM. The CDR3 contains 15 residues. The V and J ends lost 2 bases and 5 bases respectively, with 13 bases between them. The CDR3 loop reads CASSLGGSYHNEQFF. The DNA of the CDR3 is TGTGCCAGCAGTTTAGGGGGATCGTACCACAATGAGCAGTTCTTC.

This clone was seen just once. Other DNA sequences in the sample encode the same CDR3. The rearrangement joins TRBV27 to TRBJ1-1, with 9 bases that match TRBD1. Germline V CDR1 and CDR2: MNHEY, SMNVEV (reference sequence). The CDR3 loop spans 14 amino acids. The V gene end was trimmed by 6 bases and the J gene end by 2 bases; junction bases not matched to a gene: 4. The CDR3 coding sequence is TGTGCCAGCAGCTGGACAGGGGCCAACACTGAAGCTTTCTTT. Its protein is CASSWTGANTEAFF.

V and J are TRBV27 and TRBJ1-5; D perhaps matches TRBD1 (5 bases). Germline values: CDR1 MNHEY, CDR2 SMNVEV (reference sequence). V was trimmed by 4 bases and J by 1 base, leaving 8 bases between them. This CDR3 spans 14 amino acids. CDR3 loop: CASSSWDSNQPQHF. CDR3 DNA sequence: TGTGCCAGCAGTTCGTGGGACAGCAATCAGCCCCAGCATTTT.

Comment on this clone: This sample also contains other DNA sequences that code for the same CDR3. The V call is TRBV27, the J call TRBJ1-3; D is ambiguous. Germline V gene lookup returns CDR1 MNHEY and CDR2 SMNVEV (reference sequence). The V gene lost 3 bases and the J gene lost 1 base, with 7 bases spanning the gap. CDR3 length: 14 residues. CDR3 amino acids: CASSLGGSGNTIYF. DNA of the CDR3: TGTGCCAGCAGTTTGGGCGGATCTGGAAACACCATATATTTT.

The chain employs TRBV5-6 and TRBJ1-6, with a possible D match to TRBD1 (5 bases). Per the germline V gene, CDR1 is SGHDT and CDR2 is YYEEEE. The CDR3 sequence is 17 residues long. Trimming took 0 bases from V and 7 from J, leaving 17 bases between them. In DNA, the CDR3 is TGTGCCAGCAGCTTGGGATTGATAGCGGGGGTCAATTCACCCCTCCACTTT. Its protein is CASSLGLIAGVNSPLHF.

V gene TRBV7-9 combines with J gene TRBJ2-5; no clear D gene. Germline values: CDR1 SEHNR, CDR2 FQNEAQ (reference sequence). The CDR3 sequence is 13 residues long. The germline V and J ends were trimmed by 3 bases and 1 base, with 6 bases remaining between them. The CDR3, as DNA: TGTGCCAGCAGCTTCACGAGCCAAGAGACCCAGTACTTC. Residues: CASSFTSQETQYF.

The CDR3, as DNA: TGTGCCAGCAGCGACTCTTTACAGAGCACTGAAGCTTTCTTT. It translates to CASSDSLQSTEAFF. The gene calls are TRBV7-8 and TRBJ1-1, with D unclear. CDR3 length: 14 amino acids. The germline V and J ends were trimmed by 5 bases and 4 bases, with 14 bases remaining between them. CDR1 is SGHVS and CDR2 is FQNEAQ in the germline V gene.